These 8 T cell receptor beta chains originate from one sample sequenced in a study of shared T cell receptors in the human thymus. TCRdb keeps only in-frame clones here, not all; method: immunoSEQ multiplex PCR. The table records some 700,000 clones, over 75% of them present only once. Separately, the same data were catalogued under a study of human thymus T cells.

Source material: thymocytes. These receptors all come from a boy less than two years old with a congenital heart defect.

This chain links TRBV20-1 with TRBJ2-1; D is perhaps TRBD2 (5 bases). The CDR3 runs 11 residues. Trimming removed 3 bases at V and 7 bases at J, with 7 bases between. The germline V gene has CDR1 DFQATT and CDR2 SNEGSKA (reference sequence). The CDR3 nucleotides are TGCAGTGCTAGGGACTGGAATGAGCAGTTCTTC. This codes for CSARDWNEQFF.

This chain links TRBV25-1 with TRBJ2-5; 9 bases map to TRBD2. Germline trimming cut 3 bases from V and 3 bases from J; bases unmatched to any gene: 14. The CDR3 has 18 amino acids. Germline V gene data show CDR1 as MGHDK and CDR2 as SYGVNS. CDR3 in amino acids: CASSEIAGDGLGEETQYF. CDR3 bases: TGTGCCAGCAGTGAGATAGCGGGAGATGGTTTGGGGGAAGAGACCCAGTACTTC.

The CDR3 reads CASSLAGTVSNQPQHF. The CDR3 DNA reads as TGTGCCAGCAGCTTAGCGGGGACAGTTAGCAATCAGCCCCAGCATTTT. The chain employs TRBV7-2 and TRBJ1-5, with 7 bases fitting TRBD1. Germline CDR1 and CDR2: SGHTA and FQGNSA. Trimming removed 0 bases from V and 0 bases from J; junction bases left unmatched: 2. The CDR3 totals 16 residues.

The genes are TRBV7-3 and TRBJ2-3, with 11 positions matching TRBD1. The CDR3 has 13 residues. Germline V lookup: CDR1 SGHTA, CDR2 FQGTGA. V lost 8 bases and J lost 6; bases outside the gene matches: 4. This chain's CDR3 is CASPGQGVDTQYF. CDR3 DNA sequence: TGTGCCAGCCCGGGACAGGGGGTGGATACGCAGTATTTT. The variable domain in full, with the rest retrieved from reference TRBV7-3 and TRBJ2-3, is GAGVSQTPSNKVTEKGKYVELRCDPISGHTALYWYRQSLGQGPEFLIYFQGTGAADDSGLPNDRFFAVRPEGSVSTLKIQRTERGDSAVYLCASPGQGVDTQYFGPGTRLTVL.

The chain uses TRBV27 and TRBJ2-7; no clear D. The CDR3 runs to 12 residues. V was trimmed by 2 bases and J by 6 bases, leaving 8 bases between them. CDR1 and CDR2 (germline): MNHEY, SMNVEV (reference sequence). The CDR3 DNA reads TGTGCCAGCAGTTTAGGTCTCGGCGAGCAGTACTTC. This gives the protein CASSLGLGEQYF.

The chain employs TRBV30 and TRBJ1-5; 9 nucleotides match TRBD1. The CDR3 contains 19 residues. V shed 3 bases and J 4 bases; nucleotides not matched to a gene: 19. The germline CDR1 and CDR2 sequences are GTSNPN and SVGIG (reference sequence). As DNA, the CDR3 is TGTGCCTGGAGCCTGAGTGGGTGTACCGGGACAGGGACTAATCAGCCCCAGCATTTT. It yields the protein CAWSLSGCTGTGTNQPQHF.

This clone was recorded a few times. The chain is built from TRBV4-3 and TRBJ2-3; 8 bases fit TRBD2. With 4 bases clipped from V and 2 bases from J, the junction kept 8 bases outside the gene matches. The CDR3 sequence is 16 residues long. Germline CDR1 reads LGHNA; CDR2 reads YSLEER. This chain's CDR3 is CASSLGLARNTDTQYF. The CDR3 bases are TGCGCCAGCAGCCTCGGACTAGCCCGGAACACAGATACGCAGTATTTT.

The chain employs TRBV5-4 and TRBJ2-3, with a weak D call TRBD2 (6 bases). CDR1 SGHNT and CDR2 YYREEE come from the germline V gene (reference sequence). This CDR3 spans 14 amino acids. V gave up 5 bases and J gave up 5 bases, with 15 bases separating them. The CDR3 DNA reads TGTGCCAGCAGTTCCCCGGAGGGCCAAGATACGCAGTATTTT. Protein sequence: CASSSPEGQDTQYF. Variable domain in full (rest from reference TRBV5-4 and TRBJ2-3): ETGVTQSPTHLIKTRGQQVTLRCSSQSGHNTVSWYQQALGQGPQFIFQYYREEENGRGNFPPRFSGLQFPNYSSELNVNALELDDSALYLCASSSPEGQDTQYFGPGTRLTVL.